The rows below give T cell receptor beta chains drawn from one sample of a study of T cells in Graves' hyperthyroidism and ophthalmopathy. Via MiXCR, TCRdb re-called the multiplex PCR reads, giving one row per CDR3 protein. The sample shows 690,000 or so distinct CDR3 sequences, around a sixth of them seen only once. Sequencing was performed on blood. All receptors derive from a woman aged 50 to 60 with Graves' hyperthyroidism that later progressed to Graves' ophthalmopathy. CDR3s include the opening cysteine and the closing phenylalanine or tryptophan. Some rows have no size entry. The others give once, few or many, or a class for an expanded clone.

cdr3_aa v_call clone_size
CASSLTKYGYTF TRBV12-3/TRBV12-4 many
CASSEGRGADTEAFF TRBV10-1 -
CATSGQLSNQPQHF TRBV24-1 -
CASSQQGSGEKLFF TRBV3-1 many
CSASGLGGWAKNIQYF TRBV20-1 -
CASSQDLVNTETFF TRBV3-1 few
CASSFDRGISPLHF TRBV27 few
CASSPRPERLAGGQETQYF TRBV27 many
CASSDPRTGRAGTDTQYF TRBV25-1 -
CSARDLLRGFSPLHF TRBV20-1 few
CATSEGQGGAEAFF TRBV24-1 few
CASSRTGNDNQPQHF TRBV3-1 many
CASTRTSGVQETQYF TRBV12-3/TRBV12-4 many
CASGFRGELFF TRBV2 -
CASRPGTEMIYTQYF TRBV6-1 -
CASSSLQGSAFF TRBV7-9 few
CASSKQRGYEQYF TRBV7-2 few
CASSQDEGINEKLFF TRBV4-1 few
CASSLDSDNYGYTF TRBV7-9 few
CASSQQDRNNQPQHF TRBV3-1 many
CASSPRQGVSTDTQYF TRBV27 -
CASSQEAGVDQPQHF TRBV3-1 many
CSAAAGASGGRSRETQYF TRBV20-1 many
CASSSWAEAGGRGEQYF TRBV28 -
CASSVVAGFPPPTQFF TRBV9 -
CASSFGQGRQPQHF TRBV7-9 many
CASSFRGITEAFF TRBV27 many
CASTAPGQAHSNQPQHF TRBV6-1 few
CASSEEPRNQETQYF TRBV6-1 many
CSVVPGTGYGYTF TRBV29-1 -
CASSPRGYTQYF TRBV18 many
CASSESVGVYEQYF TRBV10-2 -
CASSLVLGGGNYGYTF TRBV7-9 -
CSALIRQHYGYTF TRBV20-1 -
CASSYGLGEAFF TRBV12-3/TRBV12-4 -
CASSGGQDFSYEQYF TRBV18 many
CASRLTGDGYTF TRBV2 many
CSATALPLVADTQYF TRBV20-1 many
CASSIGGGQNIQYF TRBV19 -
CASSIAEAGGPTDTQYF TRBV19 -
CASSPLTDRTNTEAFF TRBV18 many
CASSSAGTEDYGYTF TRBV27 many